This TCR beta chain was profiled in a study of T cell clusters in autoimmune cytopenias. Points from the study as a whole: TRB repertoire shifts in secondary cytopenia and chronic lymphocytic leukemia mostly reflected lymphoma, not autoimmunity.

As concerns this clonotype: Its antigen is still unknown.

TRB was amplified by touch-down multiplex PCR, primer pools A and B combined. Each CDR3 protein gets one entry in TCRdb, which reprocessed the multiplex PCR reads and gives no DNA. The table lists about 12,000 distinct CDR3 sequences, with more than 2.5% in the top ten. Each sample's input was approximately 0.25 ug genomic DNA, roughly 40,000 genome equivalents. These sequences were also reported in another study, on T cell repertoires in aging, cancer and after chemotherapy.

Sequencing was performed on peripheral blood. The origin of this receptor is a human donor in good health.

CDR3: CASSIDLGQGAEEQYF. The chain uses TRBV19 and TRBJ2-7; no DNA is available, so the TRBD1 call from TCRdb remains unchecked. This CDR3 has 16 amino acids. Germline assignment: CDR1 LNHDA and CDR2 SQIVND (reference sequence).